This T cell receptor beta chain was recorded in a study of T cell repertoires in cytomegalovirus infection (dated by TCRdb to between 2018 and 2021). As for the study more broadly: Alongside well-studied HLA-B-restricted epitopes, the peptide stimulations were aimed at recently identified HLA-C-restricted CMV epitopes, whose presentation resists viral immunomodulation. Because public TCR beta signatures pointed to carriage of CMV infection together with the matching HLA type, the HLA type of each donor mattered for the analysis. On the study overall, not on this receptor specifically: Cumulative frequency of public TCR beta family members discriminated carriers of CMV infection plus the relevant HLA type in this cohort and an independent roughly 340-donor cohort. The ex vivo response was dominated by HLA-C-restricted CMV-specific TCR beta clonotypes, and the single most frequent clonotype in two of eight donors was supplied by these HLA-C-restricted clonotypes.

Sequenced using an Illumina HiSeq 1500. TCRdb's own reprocessing of the public reads used fastp at Q25 and MiXCR and kept productive beta chains. Duplicate CDR3 protein sequences are folded into a single record with the most common DNA and genes. For this sample there are a few hundred thousand distinct CDR3 sequences; approximately 40% appear just once. In total, the top ten clones hold more than 40% of the sample. Concerning this clonotype itself: The specificity of this receptor is unknown. There are no base qualities to consult, and no much larger clone falls within one base.

Taken from cysteine to phenylalanine, the CDR3 has 17 residues. Only CDR3 DNA remains: 51 bases, in frame from the first base. Looking up the germline V gene yields CDR1 MNHEY and CDR2 SVGAGI. Relative to germline, V is 5 bases shorter and J is 6 bases shorter, with 24 bases between their ends. Read against the paper, the sample's treatment or condition label means: in vitro stimulation with specific CMV peptide epitopes to enrich CMV-specific T cells. The sequenced sample was cultured PBMCs, obtained from culture after CMV antigen stimulation. The V gene is TRBV6-5 and the J gene is TRBJ2-3, and possibly TRBD2, on 5 matching bases. This receptor was obtained from a human donor in good health (CMV status not recorded). Some clones in this sample may be carry-over from other donors' samples. The DNA sequence is as follows: TGTGCCAGCAGTCCGGTCTCCCAGTTTCCTACGGGGGATACGCAGTATTTT. This sequence encodes CASSPVSQFPTGDTQYF.